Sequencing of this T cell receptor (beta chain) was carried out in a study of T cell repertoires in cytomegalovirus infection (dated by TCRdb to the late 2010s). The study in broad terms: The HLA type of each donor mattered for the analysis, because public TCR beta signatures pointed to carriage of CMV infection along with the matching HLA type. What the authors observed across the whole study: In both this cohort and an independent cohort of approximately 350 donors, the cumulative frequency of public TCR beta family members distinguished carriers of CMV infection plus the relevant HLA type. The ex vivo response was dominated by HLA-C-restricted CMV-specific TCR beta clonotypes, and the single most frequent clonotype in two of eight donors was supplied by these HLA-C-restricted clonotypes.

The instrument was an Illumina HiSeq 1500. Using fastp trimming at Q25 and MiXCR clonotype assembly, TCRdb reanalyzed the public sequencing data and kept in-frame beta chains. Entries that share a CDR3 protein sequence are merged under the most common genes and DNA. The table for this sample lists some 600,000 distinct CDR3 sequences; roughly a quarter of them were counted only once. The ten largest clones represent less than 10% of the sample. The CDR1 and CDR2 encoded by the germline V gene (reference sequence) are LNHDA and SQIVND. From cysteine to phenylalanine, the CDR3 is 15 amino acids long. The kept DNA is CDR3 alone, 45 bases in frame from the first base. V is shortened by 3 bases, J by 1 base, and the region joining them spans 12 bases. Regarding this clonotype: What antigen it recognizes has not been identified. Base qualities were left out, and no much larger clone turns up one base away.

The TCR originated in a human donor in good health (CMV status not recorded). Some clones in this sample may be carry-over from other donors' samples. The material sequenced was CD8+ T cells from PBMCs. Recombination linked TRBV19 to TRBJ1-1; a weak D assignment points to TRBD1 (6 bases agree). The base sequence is TGTGCCAGTAGTATGACGGGACATCAGAACACTGAAGCTTTCTTT. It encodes CASSMTGHQNTEAFF.